This passage covers 5 T cell receptor beta chains from one sample sequenced in a study of blood T cell repertoires in COVID-19. Sequencing used immunoSEQ multiplex PCR; TCRdb keeps in-frame clones, though not all of them. The table lists about 150,000 clones, approximately 80% of them singletons, with around 10% in the top ten. What was sequenced was peripheral blood. These receptors all come from a woman in her fifties or sixties with COVID-19, enrolled during active disease.

The rearrangement uses TRBV10-1 and TRBJ2-5; the match to TRBD1 covers 7 bases. The V and J ends lost 1 base and 3 bases, in that order; junction bases with no gene match: 5. This CDR3 has 15 residues. Germline-derived CDR1 and CDR2 are WNHNN and SYGVQD (reference sequence). This CDR3 reads CASSEFGTAKETQYF. In nucleotides, the CDR3 is TGCGCCAGCAGTGAGTTCGGGACAGCTAAAGAGACCCAGTACTTC.

The chain uses TRBV23-1 and TRBJ1-3; D remains unclear. TRBV23-1 is labeled an ORF, and its function is uncertain. V lost 7 bases to trimming and J lost 3 bases, with 13 bases between them. The CDR3 is 14 amino acids. Here the CDR3 reads CASTPLLLGNTIYF. CDR3 nucleotide sequence: TGCGCCAGCACCCCCCTCTTACTTGGAAACACCATATATTTT.

V usage is TRBV24-1 and J usage is TRBJ2-1; 9 bases match TRBD1. The CDR3 runs 15 residues. Germline CDR1 reads KGHDR; CDR2 reads SFDVKD. Unmatched junction bases numbered 7, after V lost 6 bases and J lost 5 bases. The CDR3 is CATSRQQGADNEQFF. DNA for the CDR3: TGTGCCACCAGTAGACAACAGGGGGCGGACAATGAGCAGTTCTTC.

This sequence joins TRBV7-3 and TRBJ2-1; D gene uncertain. Germline CDR1 is SGHTA and CDR2 is FQGTGA. Trimming took 4 bases from V and 9 from J, leaving 13 bases between them. This CDR3 has 13 residues. The DNA for the CDR3 is TGTGCCAGCAGCTCCTACCGTTTAAGTGAGCAGTTCTTC. It codes for CASSSYRLSEQFF.

This clone was detected only a few times. The chain employs TRBV21-1 and TRBJ1-2. TRBV21-1 is described as a pseudogene. The CDR3 is 13 residues long. The CDR3 here is CASSKPGGEGYTF. DNA for the CDR3: TGTGCCAGCAGCAAACCGGGCGGGGAGGGCTACACCTTC.